This T cell receptor (beta chain) comes out of a study of sequential checkpoint blockade in melanoma. About the study: First-line arms were nivolumab then ipilimumab, or the reverse, randomized 1:1. Maintenance nivolumab came after either treatment sequence. Matched biopsies came pretreatment and at week 13 for approximately 20 patients. 75 to 95 pretreatment tumor DNA samples were TCRβ immunosequenced.

Germline CDR1 GTSNPN, CDR2 SVGIG (reference sequence). The length of the CDR3 is 17 residues. Losses at the gene ends were 5 bases for V and 5 bases for J; bases not matched to a gene: 17. Sample share makes this clone medium-sized. Sample treatment: randomized to nivolumab then ipilimumab (arm A) or the reverse (arm B). The table came from immunoSEQ multiplex PCR; TCRdb's copy has only in-frame clones and leaves some out. The data hold over 5,500 clones, with over 20% observed a single time. The TCR originated in a human donor with melanoma. The V and J genes are TRBV30 and TRBJ2-3; the match to TRBD1 covers 9 bases. Sequencing was performed on tumor tissue (inferred from file names), taken from a patient given nivolumab and ipilimumab in sequence. The CDR3 DNA sequence: TGTGCCTGGCGGACCTTTCCGGGACAGGGCCTCGGAGATACGCAGTATTTT. The encoded protein is CAWRTFPGQGLGDTQYF.